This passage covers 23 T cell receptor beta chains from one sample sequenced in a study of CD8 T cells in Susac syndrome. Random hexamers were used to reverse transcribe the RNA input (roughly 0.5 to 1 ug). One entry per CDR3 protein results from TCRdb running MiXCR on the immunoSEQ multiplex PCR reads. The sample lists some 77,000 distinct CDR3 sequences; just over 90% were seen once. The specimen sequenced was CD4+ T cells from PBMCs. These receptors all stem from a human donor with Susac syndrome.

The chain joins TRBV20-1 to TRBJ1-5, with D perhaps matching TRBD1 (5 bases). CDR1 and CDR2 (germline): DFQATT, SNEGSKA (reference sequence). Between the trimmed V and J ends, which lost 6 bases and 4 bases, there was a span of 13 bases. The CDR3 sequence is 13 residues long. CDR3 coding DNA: TGCAGTGCAAGGGACGGGAAAAATCAGCCCCAGCATTTT. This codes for CSARDGKNQPQHF.

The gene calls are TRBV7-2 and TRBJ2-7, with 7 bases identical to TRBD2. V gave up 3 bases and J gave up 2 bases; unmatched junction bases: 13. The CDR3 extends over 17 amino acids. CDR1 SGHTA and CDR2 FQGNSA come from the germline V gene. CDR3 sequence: CASSFGRFMEMAYEQYF. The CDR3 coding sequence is TGTGCCAGCAGCTTCGGGAGGTTTATGGAGATGGCCTACGAGCAGTACTTC.

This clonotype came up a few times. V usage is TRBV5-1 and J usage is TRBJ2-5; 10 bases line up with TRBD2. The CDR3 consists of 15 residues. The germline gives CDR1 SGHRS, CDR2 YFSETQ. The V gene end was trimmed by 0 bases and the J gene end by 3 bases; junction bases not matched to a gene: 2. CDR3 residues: CASSLESGREETQYF. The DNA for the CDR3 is TGCGCCAGCAGCTTGGAAAGCGGGAGGGAAGAGACCCAGTACTTC.

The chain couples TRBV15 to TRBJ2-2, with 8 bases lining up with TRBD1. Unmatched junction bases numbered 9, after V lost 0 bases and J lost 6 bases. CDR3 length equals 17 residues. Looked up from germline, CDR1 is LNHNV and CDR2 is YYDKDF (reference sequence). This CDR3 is CATSRDSRGRVPGELFF. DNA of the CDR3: TGTGCCACCAGCAGAGATTCCAGGGGGCGCGTGCCCGGGGAGCTGTTTTTT.

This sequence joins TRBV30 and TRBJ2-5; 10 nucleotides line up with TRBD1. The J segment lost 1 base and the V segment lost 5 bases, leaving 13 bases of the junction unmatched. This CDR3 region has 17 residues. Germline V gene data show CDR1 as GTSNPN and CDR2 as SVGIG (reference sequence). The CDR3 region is CAWGPGTGVLGQETQYF. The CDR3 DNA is TGTGCCTGGGGTCCCGGGACAGGGGTTTTAGGCCAAGAGACCCAGTACTTC.

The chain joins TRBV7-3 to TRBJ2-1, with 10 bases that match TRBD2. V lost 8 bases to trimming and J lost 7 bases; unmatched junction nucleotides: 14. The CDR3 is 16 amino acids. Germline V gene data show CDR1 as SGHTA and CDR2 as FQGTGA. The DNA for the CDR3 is TGTGCCAGCGGAGACCCAAGACTAGCGGGTGAGAATGAGCAGTTCTTC. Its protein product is CASGDPRLAGENEQFF. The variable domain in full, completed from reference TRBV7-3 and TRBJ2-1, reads GAGVSQTPSNKVTEKGKYVELRCDPISGHTALYWYRQSLGQGPEFLIYFQGTGAADDSGLPNDRFFAVRPEGSVSTLKIQRTERGDSAVYLCASGDPRLAGENEQFFGPGTRLTVL.

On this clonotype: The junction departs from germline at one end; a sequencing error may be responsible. The CDR3 region has the DNA TGTGCCAGCAGTCTAGCGGGGGAAACGTCTAGCACAGATACGCAGTATTTT. Protein: CASSLAGETSSTDTQYF. This chain links TRBV12-3 or TRBV12-4 with TRBJ2-3, with TRBD2 matching over 10 bases. CDR3 size: 17 residues.

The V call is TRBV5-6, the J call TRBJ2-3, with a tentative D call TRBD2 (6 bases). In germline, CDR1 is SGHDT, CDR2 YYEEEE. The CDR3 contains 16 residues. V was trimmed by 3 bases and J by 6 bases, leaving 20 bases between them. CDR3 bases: TGTGCCAGCAGCTACCGAATCGGGAGTGGGACGGATACGCAGTATTTT. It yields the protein CASSYRIGSGTDTQYF.

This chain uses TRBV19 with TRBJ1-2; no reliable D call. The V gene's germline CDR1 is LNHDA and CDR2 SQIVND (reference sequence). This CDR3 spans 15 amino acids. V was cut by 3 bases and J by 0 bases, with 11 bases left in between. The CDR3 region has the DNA TGTGCCAGTAGTATTGTCAGACCCTCTAACTATGGCTACACCTTC. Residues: CASSIVRPSNYGYTF.

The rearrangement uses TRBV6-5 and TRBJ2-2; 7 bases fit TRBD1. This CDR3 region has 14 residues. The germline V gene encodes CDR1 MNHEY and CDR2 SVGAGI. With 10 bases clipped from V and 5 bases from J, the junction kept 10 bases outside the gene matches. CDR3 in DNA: TGTGCCATTAGAACAGGGGACCGGACCGGGGAGCTGTTTTTT. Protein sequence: CAIRTGDRTGELFF.

The CDR3 nucleotides are TGTGCCAGCAGTTTCTTCCGCTCCCTCTCCAATGAGCAGTTCTTC. Residues: CASSFFRSLSNEQFF. The chain combines TRBV28 with TRBJ2-1; D is ambiguous. The germline V gene encodes CDR1 MDHEN and CDR2 SYDVKM. There are 15 residues in the CDR3. V lost 3 bases, J lost 6 bases, and 15 bases lay in between.

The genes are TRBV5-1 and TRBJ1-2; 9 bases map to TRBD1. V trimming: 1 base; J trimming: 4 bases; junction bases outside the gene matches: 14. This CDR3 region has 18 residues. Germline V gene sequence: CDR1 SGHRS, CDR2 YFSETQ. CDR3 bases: TGCGCCAGCAGCTTGAGCGATCACAGGGGGCCCTTAGTCTATGGCTACACCTTC. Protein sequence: CASSLSDHRGPLVYGYTF.

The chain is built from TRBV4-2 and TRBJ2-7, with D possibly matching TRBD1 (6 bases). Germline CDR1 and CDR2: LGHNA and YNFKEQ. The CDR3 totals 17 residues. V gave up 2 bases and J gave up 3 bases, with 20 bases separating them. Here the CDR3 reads CASSQPGHPGAGYEQYF. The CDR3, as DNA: TGTGCCAGCAGCCAACCGGGACACCCAGGTGCGGGCTACGAGCAGTACTTC.

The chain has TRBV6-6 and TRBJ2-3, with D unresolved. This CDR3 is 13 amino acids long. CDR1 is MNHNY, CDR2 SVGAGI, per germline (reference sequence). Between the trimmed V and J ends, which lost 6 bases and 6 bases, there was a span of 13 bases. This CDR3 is CASRPVESDTQYF. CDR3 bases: TGTGCCAGCAGACCAGTTGAATCGGATACGCAGTATTTT.

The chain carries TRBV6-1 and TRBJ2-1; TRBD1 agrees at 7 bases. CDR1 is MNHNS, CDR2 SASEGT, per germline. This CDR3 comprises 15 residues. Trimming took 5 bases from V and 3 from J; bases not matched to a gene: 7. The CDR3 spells CASSSRDSSYNEQFF. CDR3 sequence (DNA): TGTGCCAGCAGTTCCCGGGACAGTAGCTACAATGAGCAGTTCTTC.

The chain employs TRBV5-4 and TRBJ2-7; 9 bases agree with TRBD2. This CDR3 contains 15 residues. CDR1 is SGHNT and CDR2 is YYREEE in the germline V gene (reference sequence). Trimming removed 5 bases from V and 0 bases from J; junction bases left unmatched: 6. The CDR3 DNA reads TGTGCCAGCAGTTTTAGCGGGAGCCGCTCCTACGAGCAGTACTTC. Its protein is CASSFSGSRSYEQYF.

Written as DNA, the CDR3 is TGTGCCAGCAGTCTGACAGGGGGCGGCCAGCCCCAGCATTTT. Translation gives CASSLTGGGQPQHF. The chain has TRBV2 and TRBJ1-5; 10 nucleotides line up with TRBD1. The V gene's germline CDR1 is SNHLY and CDR2 FYNNEI. CDR3 length: 14 amino acids. The J segment lost 7 bases and the V segment lost 5 bases, leaving 5 bases of the junction unmatched.

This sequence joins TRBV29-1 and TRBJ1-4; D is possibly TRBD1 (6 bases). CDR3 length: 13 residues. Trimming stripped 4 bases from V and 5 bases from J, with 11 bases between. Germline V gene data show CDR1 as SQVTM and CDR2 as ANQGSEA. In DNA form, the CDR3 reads TGCAGCGTTGGACAGGTTCTCAATGAAAAACTGTTTTTT. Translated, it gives CSVGQVLNEKLFF. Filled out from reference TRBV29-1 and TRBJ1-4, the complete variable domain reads SAVISQKPSRDICQRGTSLTIQCQVDSQVTMMFWYRQQPGQSLTLIATANQGSEATYESGFVIDKFPISRPNLTFSTLTVSNMSPEDSSIYLCSVGQVLNEKLFFGSGTQLSVL.

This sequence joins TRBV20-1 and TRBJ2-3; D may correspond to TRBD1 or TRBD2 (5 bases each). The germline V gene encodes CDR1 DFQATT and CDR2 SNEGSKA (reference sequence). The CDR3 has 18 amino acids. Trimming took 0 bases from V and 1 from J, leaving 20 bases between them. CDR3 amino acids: CSARDLYPGRRRTDTQYF. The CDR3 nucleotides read TGCAGTGCTAGAGATCTTTATCCGGGACGCCGGCGCACAGATACGCAGTATTTT.

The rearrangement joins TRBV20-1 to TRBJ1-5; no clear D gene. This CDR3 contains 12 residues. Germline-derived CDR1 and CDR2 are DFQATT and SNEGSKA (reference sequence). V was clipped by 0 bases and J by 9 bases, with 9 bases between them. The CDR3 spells CSARDRAGPQHF. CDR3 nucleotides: TGCAGTGCTAGAGATCGGGCAGGGCCCCAGCATTTT.

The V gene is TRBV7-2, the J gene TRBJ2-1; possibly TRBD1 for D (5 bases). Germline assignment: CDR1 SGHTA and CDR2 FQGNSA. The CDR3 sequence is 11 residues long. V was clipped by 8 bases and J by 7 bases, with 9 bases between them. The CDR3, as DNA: TGTGCCAGCTCTAGGGGTAATGAGCAGTTCTTC. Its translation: CASSRGNEQFF.

The CDR3, as DNA: TGCAGCGTTGACACAGGGCGTGAGAGTTCACCCCTCCACTTT. Residues: CSVDTGRESSPLHF. This sequence joins TRBV29-1 and TRBJ1-6; D possibly corresponds to TRBD1 (6 bases). The V gene lost 3 bases and the J gene lost 9 bases, with 15 bases spanning the gap. The CDR3 consists of 14 residues. CDR1 and CDR2 from the germline V gene are SQVTM and ANQGSEA.

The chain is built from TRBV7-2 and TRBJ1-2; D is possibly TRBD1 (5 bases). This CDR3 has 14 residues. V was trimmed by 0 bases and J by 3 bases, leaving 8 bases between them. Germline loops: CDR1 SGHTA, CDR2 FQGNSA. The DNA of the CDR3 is TGTGCCAGCAGCTTAGCTGGGACGGACTATGGCTACACCTTC. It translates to CASSLAGTDYGYTF.